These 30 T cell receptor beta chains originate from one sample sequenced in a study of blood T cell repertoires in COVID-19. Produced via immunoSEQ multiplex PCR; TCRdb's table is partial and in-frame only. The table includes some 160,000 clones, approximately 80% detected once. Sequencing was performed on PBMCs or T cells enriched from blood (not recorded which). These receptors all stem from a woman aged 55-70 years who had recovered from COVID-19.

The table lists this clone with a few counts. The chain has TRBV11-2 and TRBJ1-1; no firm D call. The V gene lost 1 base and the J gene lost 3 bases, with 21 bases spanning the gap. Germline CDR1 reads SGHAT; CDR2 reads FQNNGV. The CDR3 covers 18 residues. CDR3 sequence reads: CASSLAQLAGSAYTEAFF. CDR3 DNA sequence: TGTGCCAGCAGCTTAGCGCAGCTAGCGGGCAGCGCTTACACTGAAGCTTTCTTT.

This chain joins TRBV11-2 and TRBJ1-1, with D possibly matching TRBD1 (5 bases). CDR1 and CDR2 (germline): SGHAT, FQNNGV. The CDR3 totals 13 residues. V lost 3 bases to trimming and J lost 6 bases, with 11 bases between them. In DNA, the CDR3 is TGTGCCAGCAGCTTGAGCCGGGGGGCTGAAGCTTTCTTT. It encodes CASSLSRGAEAFF.

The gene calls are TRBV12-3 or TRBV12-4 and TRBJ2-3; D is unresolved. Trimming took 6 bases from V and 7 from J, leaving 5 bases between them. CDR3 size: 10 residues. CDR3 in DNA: TGTGCCAGCAGGGAGCATACGCAGTATTTT. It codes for CASREHTQYF.

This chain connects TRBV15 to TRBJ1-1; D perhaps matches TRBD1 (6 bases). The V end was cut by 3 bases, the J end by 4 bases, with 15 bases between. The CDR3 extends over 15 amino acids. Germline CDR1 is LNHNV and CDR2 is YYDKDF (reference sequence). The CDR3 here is CATSSRSGQRTEAFF. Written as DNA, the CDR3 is TGTGCCACCAGCAGCCGATCGGGACAACGCACTGAAGCTTTCTTT.

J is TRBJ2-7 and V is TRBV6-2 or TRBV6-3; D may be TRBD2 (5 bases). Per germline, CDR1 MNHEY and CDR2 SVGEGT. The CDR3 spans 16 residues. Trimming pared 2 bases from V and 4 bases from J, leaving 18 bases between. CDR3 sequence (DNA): TGTGCCAGCAGTTACCAGATAAGCGGTACCGGTTACGAGCAGTACTTC. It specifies CASSYQISGTGYEQYF.

The CDR3 DNA follows: TGCGCCAGCAGCCAAGTGGACAGGGGCAACACCGGGGAGCTGTTTTTT. Amino acids: CASSQVDRGNTGELFF. The chain uses TRBV4-1 and TRBJ2-2, with TRBD1 matching 9 bases. Germline V gene sequence: CDR1 MGHRA, CDR2 YSYEKL. After removal of 1 base from V and 2 bases from J, the junction contained 2 bases not matched to a gene. This CDR3 is 16 amino acids long.

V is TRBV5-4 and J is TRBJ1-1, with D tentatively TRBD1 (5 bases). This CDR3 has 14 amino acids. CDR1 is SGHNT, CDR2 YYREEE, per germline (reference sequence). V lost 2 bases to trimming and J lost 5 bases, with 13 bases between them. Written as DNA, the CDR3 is TGTGCCAGCAGCTTAAAGGCGGGGGTTACTGAAGCTTTCTTT. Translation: CASSLKAGVTEAFF.

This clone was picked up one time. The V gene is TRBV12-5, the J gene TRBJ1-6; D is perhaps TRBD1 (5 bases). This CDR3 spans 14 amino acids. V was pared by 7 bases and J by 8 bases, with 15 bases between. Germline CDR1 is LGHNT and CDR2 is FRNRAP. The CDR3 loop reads CASVNGGTHSPLHF. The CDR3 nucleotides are TGTGCTAGTGTTAACGGGGGGACTCATTCACCCCTCCACTTT. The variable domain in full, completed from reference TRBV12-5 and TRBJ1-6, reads DARVTQTPRHKVTEMGQEVTMRCQPILGHNTVFWYRQTMMQGLELLAYFRNRAPLDDSGMPKDRFSAEMPDATLATLKIQPSEPRDSAVYFCASVNGGTHSPLHFGNGTRLTVT.

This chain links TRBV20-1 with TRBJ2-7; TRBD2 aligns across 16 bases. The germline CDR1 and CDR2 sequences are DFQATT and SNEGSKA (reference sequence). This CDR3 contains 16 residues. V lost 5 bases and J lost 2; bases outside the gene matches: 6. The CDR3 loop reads CSARGTSGGGTYEQYF. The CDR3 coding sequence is TGCAGTGCTCGTGGGACTAGCGGGGGGGGGACCTACGAGCAGTACTTC.

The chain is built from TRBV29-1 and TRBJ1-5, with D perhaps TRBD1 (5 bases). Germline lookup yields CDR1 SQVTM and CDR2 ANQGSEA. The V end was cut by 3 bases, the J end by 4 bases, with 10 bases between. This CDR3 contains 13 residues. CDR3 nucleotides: TGCAGCGTTGAGATGGGGCGGAATCAGCCCCAGCATTTT. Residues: CSVEMGRNQPQHF.

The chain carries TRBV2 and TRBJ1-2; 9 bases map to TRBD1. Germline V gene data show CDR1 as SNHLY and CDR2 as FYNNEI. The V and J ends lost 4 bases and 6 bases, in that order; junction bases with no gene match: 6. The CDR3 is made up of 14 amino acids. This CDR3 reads CASSVTGGGNGYTF. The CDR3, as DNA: TGTGCCAGCAGTGTGACAGGGGGAGGTAATGGCTACACCTTC.

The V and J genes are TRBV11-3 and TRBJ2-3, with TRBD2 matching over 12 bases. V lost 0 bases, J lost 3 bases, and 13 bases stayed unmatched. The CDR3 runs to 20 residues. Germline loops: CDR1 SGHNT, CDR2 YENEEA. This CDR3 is CASSLDWDSGLAGTTDTQYF. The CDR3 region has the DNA TGTGCCAGCAGCTTAGACTGGGATAGTGGACTAGCGGGGACTACAGATACGCAGTATTTT.

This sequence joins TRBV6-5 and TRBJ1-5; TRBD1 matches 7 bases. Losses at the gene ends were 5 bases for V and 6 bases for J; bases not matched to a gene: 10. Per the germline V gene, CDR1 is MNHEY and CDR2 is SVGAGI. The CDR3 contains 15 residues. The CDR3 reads CASSRQGGPTQPQHF. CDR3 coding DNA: TGTGCCAGCAGTCGACAGGGTGGGCCCACTCAGCCCCAGCATTTT.

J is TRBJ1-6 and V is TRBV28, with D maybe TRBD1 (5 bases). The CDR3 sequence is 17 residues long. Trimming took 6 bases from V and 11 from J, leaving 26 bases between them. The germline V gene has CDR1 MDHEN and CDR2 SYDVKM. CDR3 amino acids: CASSHGGGNWGIAPLHF. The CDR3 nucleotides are TGTGCCAGCAGCCATGGGGGAGGGAATTGGGGGATAGCACCCCTCCACTTT.

The CDR3: CAWRDRGRGGPLHF. CDR3 nucleotides: TGTGCCTGGAGGGACAGGGGGCGAGGGGGACCCCTCCACTTT. The chain couples TRBV30 to TRBJ1-6; the match to TRBD1 covers 11 bases. The V gene's germline CDR1 is GTSNPN and CDR2 SVGIG (reference sequence). The CDR3 consists of 14 residues. J gave up 12 bases and V 3 bases, and 7 bases lay outside the gene matches.

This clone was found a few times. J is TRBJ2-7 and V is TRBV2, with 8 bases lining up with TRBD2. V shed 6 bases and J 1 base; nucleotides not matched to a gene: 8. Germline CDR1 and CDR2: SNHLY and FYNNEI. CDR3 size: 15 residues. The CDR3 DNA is TGTGCCAGCAGGTTCAGCGGGGGTGAATCCTACGAGCAGTACTTC. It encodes CASRFSGGESYEQYF.

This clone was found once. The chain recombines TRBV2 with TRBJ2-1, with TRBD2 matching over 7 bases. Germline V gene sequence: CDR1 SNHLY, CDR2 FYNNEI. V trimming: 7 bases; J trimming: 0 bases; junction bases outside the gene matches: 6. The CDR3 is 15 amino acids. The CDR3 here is CASTPGGNSYNEQFF. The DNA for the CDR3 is TGTGCCAGCACCCCCGGGGGGAACTCCTACAATGAGCAGTTCTTC.

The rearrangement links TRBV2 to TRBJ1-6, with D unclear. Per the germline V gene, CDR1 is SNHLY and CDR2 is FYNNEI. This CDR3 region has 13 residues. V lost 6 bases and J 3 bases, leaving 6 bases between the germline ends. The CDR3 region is CASRGDYNSPLHF. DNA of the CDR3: TGTGCCAGCAGGGGCGACTATAATTCACCCCTCCACTTT.

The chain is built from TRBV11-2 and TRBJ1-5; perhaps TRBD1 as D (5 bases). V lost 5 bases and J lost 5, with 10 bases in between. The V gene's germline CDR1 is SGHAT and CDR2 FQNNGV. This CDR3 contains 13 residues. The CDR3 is CASSGDYDQPQHF. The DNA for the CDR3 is TGTGCCAGCAGCGGGGACTATGATCAGCCCCAGCATTTT.

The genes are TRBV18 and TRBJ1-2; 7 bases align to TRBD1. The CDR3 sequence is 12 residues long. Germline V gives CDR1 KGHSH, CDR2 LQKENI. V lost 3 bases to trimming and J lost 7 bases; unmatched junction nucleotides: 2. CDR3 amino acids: CASSPSGGGYTF. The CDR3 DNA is TGTGCCAGCTCACCCTCAGGGGGTGGCTACACCTTC.

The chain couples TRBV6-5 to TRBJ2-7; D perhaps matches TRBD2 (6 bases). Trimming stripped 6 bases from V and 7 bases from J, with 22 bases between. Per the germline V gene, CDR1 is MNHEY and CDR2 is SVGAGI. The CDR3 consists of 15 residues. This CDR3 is CASSKEGTGVREQYF. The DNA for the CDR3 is TGTGCCAGCAGCAAGGAGGGCACAGGAGTCAGGGAGCAGTACTTC.

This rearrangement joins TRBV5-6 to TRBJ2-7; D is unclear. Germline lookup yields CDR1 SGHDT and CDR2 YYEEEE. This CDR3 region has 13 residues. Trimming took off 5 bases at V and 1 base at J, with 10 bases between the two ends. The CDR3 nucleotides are TGTGCCAGCAGTCCGAGTTTTTCCTACGAGCAGTACTTC. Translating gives CASSPSFSYEQYF. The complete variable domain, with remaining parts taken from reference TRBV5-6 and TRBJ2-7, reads DAGVTQSPTHLIKTRGQQVTLRCSPKSGHDTVSWYQQALGQGPQFIFQYYEEEERQRGNFPDRFSGHQFPNYSSELNVNALLLGDSALYLCASSPSFSYEQYFGPGTRLTVT.

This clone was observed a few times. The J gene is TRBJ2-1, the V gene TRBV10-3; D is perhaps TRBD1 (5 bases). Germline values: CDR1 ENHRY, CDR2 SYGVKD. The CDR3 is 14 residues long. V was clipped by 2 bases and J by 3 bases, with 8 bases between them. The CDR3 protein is CAISEAQDYNEQFF. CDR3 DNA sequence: TGTGCCATCAGTGAGGCACAGGACTACAATGAGCAGTTCTTC.

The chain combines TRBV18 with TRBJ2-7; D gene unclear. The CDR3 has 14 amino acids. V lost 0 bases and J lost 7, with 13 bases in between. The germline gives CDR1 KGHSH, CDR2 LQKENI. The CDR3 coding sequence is TGTGCCAGCTCACCACCTTCAAGCGTAAGGGAGCAGTACTTC. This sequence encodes CASSPPSSVREQYF. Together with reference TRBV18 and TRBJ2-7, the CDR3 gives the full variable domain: NAGVMQNPRHLVRRRGQEARLRCSPMKGHSHVYWYRQLPEEGLKFMVYLQKENIIDESGMPKERFSAEFPKEGPSILRIQQVVRGDSAAYFCASSPPSSVREQYFGPGTRLTVT.

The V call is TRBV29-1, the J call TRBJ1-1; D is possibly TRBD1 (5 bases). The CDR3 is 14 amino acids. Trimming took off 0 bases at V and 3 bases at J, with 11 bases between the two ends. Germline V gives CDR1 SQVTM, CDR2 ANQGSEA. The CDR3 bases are TGCAGCGTTGAAGAATTCATAGGGGACACTGAAGCTTTCTTT. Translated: CSVEEFIGDTEAFF.

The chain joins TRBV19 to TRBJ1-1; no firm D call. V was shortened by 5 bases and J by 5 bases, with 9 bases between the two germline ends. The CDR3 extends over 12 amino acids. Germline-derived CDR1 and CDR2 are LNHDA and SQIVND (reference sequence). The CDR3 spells CASSWRRTEAFF. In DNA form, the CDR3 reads TGTGCCAGTAGTTGGCGGAGAACTGAAGCTTTCTTT.

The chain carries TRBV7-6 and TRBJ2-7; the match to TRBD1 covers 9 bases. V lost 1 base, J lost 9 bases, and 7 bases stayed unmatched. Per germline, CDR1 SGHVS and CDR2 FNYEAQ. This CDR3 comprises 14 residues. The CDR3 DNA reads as TGTGCCAGCAGCTTAGGGGGACAGGGAATGGGGCAGTACTTC. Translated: CASSLGGQGMGQYF.

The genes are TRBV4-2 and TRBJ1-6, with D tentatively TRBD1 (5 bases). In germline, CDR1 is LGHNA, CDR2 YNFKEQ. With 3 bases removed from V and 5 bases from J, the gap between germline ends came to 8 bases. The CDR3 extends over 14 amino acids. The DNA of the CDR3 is TGTGCCAGCAGCCATCCGGGGGATAATTCACCCCTCCACTTT. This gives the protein CASSHPGDNSPLHF.

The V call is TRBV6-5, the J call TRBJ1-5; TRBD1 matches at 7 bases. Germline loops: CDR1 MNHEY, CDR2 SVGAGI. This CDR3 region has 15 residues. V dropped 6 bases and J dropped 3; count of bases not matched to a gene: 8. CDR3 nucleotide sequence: TGTGCCAGCAGCCGACAGGGCTGGGTCAATCAGCCCCAGCATTTT. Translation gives CASSRQGWVNQPQHF.

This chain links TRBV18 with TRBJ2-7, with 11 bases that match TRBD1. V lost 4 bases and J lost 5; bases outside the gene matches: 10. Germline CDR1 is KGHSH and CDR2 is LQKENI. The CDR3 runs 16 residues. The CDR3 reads CASSRTAGTGGNEQYF. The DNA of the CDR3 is TGTGCCAGCTCACGAACGGCCGGGACAGGGGGAAACGAGCAGTACTTC.